The 3 T cell receptor beta chains presented below share a single source sample, sequenced in a study of cytomegalovirus exposure and HLA in healthy donors. Use of 60 Vbeta and 13 Jbeta primers characterized the PCR. Measured with immunoSEQ multiplex PCR; TCRdb has only the in-frame clones, and not every one. The table has about 200,000 clones, 75% to 85% seen once. The source material was PBMCs. Receptor source: a woman aged 50 to 65 in good health and CMV-seronegative.

The V and J genes are TRBV7-2 and TRBJ2-5, with D possibly matching TRBD1 (6 bases). Germline V CDR1 and CDR2: SGHTA, FQGNSA. Trimming stripped 6 bases from V and 4 bases from J, with 15 bases between. This CDR3 region has 14 residues. CDR3 sequence (DNA): TGTGCCAGCAGTGCAGACCTCAGGGGAGAGACCCAGTACTTC. It codes for CASSADLRGETQYF.

V usage is TRBV9 and J usage is TRBJ1-1; TRBD1 is a possible D gene (5 bases). CDR1 SGDLS and CDR2 YYNGEE come from the germline V gene. V was pared by 2 bases and J by 8 bases, with 16 bases between. This CDR3 spans 14 amino acids. CDR3 DNA: TGTGCCAGCAGCGTGACTCAGGGATCGGCCGAAGCTTTCTTT. As protein: CASSVTQGSAEAFF.

This chain uses TRBV18 with TRBJ2-7, with 7 bases aligning to TRBD1. CDR1 and CDR2 (germline): KGHSH, LQKENI. V shed 2 bases, J shed 5 bases, and the junction held 3 bases outside the gene matches. The CDR3 contains 13 residues. The CDR3 DNA reads as TGTGCCAGCTCACCAGACAGGGTTAACGAGCAGTACTTC. Translated: CASSPDRVNEQYF.